The clone carrying this T cell receptor beta chain was seen more than once but under ten times. The antigen is unknown. The V gene's germline CDR1 is SNHLY and CDR2 FYNNEI. Trimming took 0 bases from V and 5 from J, leaving 13 bases between them. CDR3 size: 15 residues. Through a sample-barcoded 5' primer and a J-beta primer mix, a second PCR was run for roughly 7 to 12 cycles. TCRdb called the 5' RACE reads again in MiXCR, with one record for every CDR3 protein. The sample lists around 1,900,000 distinct CDR3 sequences, roughly two fifths occurring once. The data derive from a study of blood T cells in healthy people across ages. General study points: There was no known CMV status for donors, so expanded clonotype changes were possibly confounded.

The gene calls are TRBV2 and TRBJ1-2; D is unclear. What was sequenced was blood. The clonotype comes from a human donor in good health. In nucleotides, the CDR3 is TGTGCCAGCAGTGAAGCCCAATTACGGATTTATGGCTACACCTTC. Translated, it gives CASSEAQLRIYGYTF.